A single sample gave rise to the 32 T cell receptor beta chains below, sequenced in a study of control samples from healthy donors and cancer patients. The table came from immunoSEQ multiplex PCR; TCRdb's copy has only in-frame clones and leaves some out. The sample contains some 140,000 clones, roughly nine tenths of which appear only once. Input material: blood. The receptors derive from a woman aged 25 to 39 in good health.

The V and J genes are TRBV20-1 and TRBJ2-3; D not certain. V was trimmed by 3 bases and J by 5 bases, leaving 21 bases between them. This CDR3 is built from 16 residues. The germline V gene encodes CDR1 DFQATT and CDR2 SNEGSKA (reference sequence). CDR3 coding DNA: TGCAGTGCTAGTCCCATGGAGTCCAAGGTTAAAGATACGCAGTATTTT. Its translation is CSASPMESKVKDTQYF.

The chain employs TRBV5-1 and TRBJ2-3; D is perhaps TRBD2 (5 bases). Germline CDR1 and CDR2: SGHRS and YFSETQ. V lost 0 bases and J lost 6, with 14 bases in between. The CDR3 covers 15 residues. CDR3 sequence reads: CASSLEGAVSDTQYF. CDR3 nucleotide sequence: TGCGCCAGCAGCTTGGAGGGAGCGGTCTCGGATACGCAGTATTTT.

The chain employs TRBV3-1 (or the pseudogene TRBV3-2) and TRBJ1-2, with TRBD1 identical over 7 bases. Germline V gives CDR1 LGHDT, CDR2 YNNKEL (reference sequence). The CDR3 sequence is 14 residues long. With V trimmed by 2 bases and J by 8 bases, 8 bases remained unmatched. The CDR3 nucleotides read TGTGCCAGCAGCCAAAATGGACAGGTCGGGGGCTACACCTTC. It yields the protein CASSQNGQVGGYTF.

The CDR3 DNA sequence: TGTGCCAGCAGCTTAACAAGTGGCTGGGTTAGCTCTGGGGCCAACGTCCTGACTTTC. Translating it yields CASSLTSGWVSSGANVLTF. The rearrangement links TRBV7-9 to TRBJ2-6; D uncertain. V was shortened by 2 bases and J by 0 bases, with 17 bases between the two germline ends. CDR1 is SEHNR and CDR2 is FQNEAQ in the germline V gene (reference sequence). CDR3 length: 19 amino acids.

This clone appeared a single time. V is TRBV30 and J is TRBJ2-5; D not certain. V lost 3 bases, J lost 4 bases, and 12 bases lay in between. Germline lookup yields CDR1 GTSNPN and CDR2 SVGIG (reference sequence). CDR3 size: 13 residues. Here the CDR3 reads CAWSVALGETQYF. In DNA, the CDR3 is TGTGCCTGGAGCGTAGCCCTCGGAGAGACCCAGTACTTC.

The genes are TRBV5-1 and TRBJ1-5; possibly TRBD1 for D (6 bases). The CDR3 length is 13 residues. The germline V gene has CDR1 SGHRS and CDR2 YFSETQ. Trimming shortened V by 3 bases and J by 13 bases, and 17 bases separated the two germline ends. CDR3 coding DNA: TGCGCCAGCAGCTACGCTCCGGGACAAACACAGCATTTT. This codes for CASSYAPGQTQHF. The variable domain in full, completed from reference TRBV5-1 and TRBJ1-5, reads KAGVTQTPRYLIKTRGQQVTLSCSPISGHRSVSWYQQTPGQGLQFLFEYFSETQRNKGNFPGRFSGRQFSNSRSEMNVSTLELGDSALYLCASSYAPGQTQHFGDGTRLSIL.

J is TRBJ2-7 and V is TRBV5-1, with 12 bases identical to TRBD1. The germline V gene has CDR1 SGHRS and CDR2 YFSETQ. The CDR3 spans 14 residues. V gave up 4 bases and J gave up 4 bases; unmatched junction bases: 3. The CDR3 bases are TGCGCCAGCAGCGGGACAGGGGGCGCGTACGAGCAGTACTTC. This translates into CASSGTGGAYEQYF.

CDR3 DNA sequence: TGTGCCAGCAGCCAAGCGGATAATCAGCCCCAGCATTTT. This gives the protein CASSQADNQPQHF. V and J are TRBV3-1 (or the pseudogene TRBV3-2) and TRBJ1-5, with unresolved D. Trimming pared 1 base from V and 4 bases from J, leaving 5 bases between. The length of the CDR3 is 13 residues. CDR1 LGHDT and CDR2 YNNKEL come from the germline V gene (reference sequence).

V usage is TRBV28 and J usage is TRBJ1-1, with 7 bases identical to TRBD1. The CDR3 extends over 14 amino acids. Per the germline V gene, CDR1 is MDHEN and CDR2 is SYDVKM. With 5 bases clipped from V and 3 bases from J, the junction kept 6 bases outside the gene matches. The DNA of the CDR3 is TGTGCCAGCAGTCATCACAGGGGCTACACTGAAGCTTTCTTT. Translating it yields CASSHHRGYTEAFF.

The chain couples TRBV15 to TRBJ2-2; the match to TRBD1 covers 8 bases. The CDR3 contains 17 residues. The junction had 9 bases not matched to a gene; V was cut back by 5 bases and J by 1 base. CDR1 LNHNV and CDR2 YYDKDF come from the germline V gene (reference sequence). The CDR3 loop is CATSDTRTGKNTGELFF. The CDR3 region has the DNA TGTGCCACCAGCGATACTCGGACAGGGAAGAACACCGGGGAGCTGTTTTTT.

This clone was observed a handful of times. V gene TRBV15 combines with J gene TRBJ2-1, with a weak D call TRBD1 (6 bases). The CDR3 loop spans 13 amino acids. Germline V CDR1 and CDR2: LNHNV, YYDKDF (reference sequence). Trimming removed 6 bases at V and 6 bases at J, with 12 bases between. CDR3 loop: CATRGQVGNEQFF. The CDR3 DNA sequence: TGTGCCACCAGGGGACAAGTCGGCAATGAGCAGTTCTTC.

The V and J genes are TRBV3-1 (or the pseudogene TRBV3-2) and TRBJ1-2, with D maybe TRBD1 (6 bases). Trimming stripped 0 bases from V and 8 bases from J, with 16 bases between. The CDR3 is 15 amino acids. The germline CDR1 and CDR2 sequences are LGHDT and YNNKEL (reference sequence). CDR3 sequence (DNA): TGTGCCAGCAGCCAAGATACAGGGACGGCTTGGGGCTACACCTTC. Its protein product is CASSQDTGTAWGYTF.

The V call is TRBV29-1, the J call TRBJ1-5, with 10 nucleotides matching TRBD1. This CDR3 has 15 residues. Germline loops: CDR1 SQVTM, CDR2 ANQGSEA. The ends lost 5 bases at V and 8 bases at J; junction bases unmatched: 12. Here the CDR3 reads CSVQYGTGETEPQHF. CDR3 sequence (DNA): TGCAGCGTTCAGTACGGGACAGGGGAAACTGAGCCCCAGCATTTT.

The J gene is TRBJ2-5, the V gene TRBV28, with TRBD2 as a possible D gene (5 bases). The germline V gene encodes CDR1 MDHEN and CDR2 SYDVKM. Trimming removed 5 bases at V and 9 bases at J, with 10 bases between. CDR3 length equals 11 residues. The CDR3: CASSLSGAQYF. The DNA for the CDR3 is TGTGCCAGCAGTCTTTCCGGGGCCCAGTACTTC.

This clone was found once. The chain has TRBV5-6 and TRBJ2-1; the match to TRBD2 covers 10 bases. Trimming at V came to 3 bases and at J to 7 bases, leaving 10 bases not matched to a gene. This CDR3 comprises 16 residues. Germline V gene data show CDR1 as SGHDT and CDR2 as YYEEEE. CDR3 in amino acids: CASSSDSGRLTNEQFF. CDR3 sequence (DNA): TGTGCCAGCAGCTCCGATAGCGGGAGGTTGACGAATGAGCAGTTCTTC.

This chain connects TRBV6-4 to TRBJ1-2; possible D gene TRBD1, 5 bases. This CDR3 has 13 amino acids. Looked up from germline, CDR1 is MRHNA and CDR2 is SNTAGT. V was shortened by 5 bases and J by 6 bases, with 13 bases between the two germline ends. The CDR3 sequence: CASSPTQENGYTF. The CDR3 DNA follows: TGTGCCAGCAGTCCTACACAGGAAAATGGCTACACCTTC.

The V and J genes are TRBV9 and TRBJ2-7; tentatively, D is TRBD1 (5 bases). Trimming took off 0 bases at V and 4 bases at J, with 8 bases between the two ends. The CDR3 is 13 residues long. Germline V gene lookup returns CDR1 SGDLS and CDR2 YYNGEE. In DNA form, the CDR3 reads TGTGCCAGCAGCGTAGAGGGGTTGTACGAGCAGTACTTC. This sequence encodes CASSVEGLYEQYF. Full variable domain (outside the CDR3, taken from reference TRBV9 and TRBJ2-7): DSGVTQTPKHLITATGQRVTLRCSPRSGDLSVYWYQQSLDQGLQFLIQYYNGEERAKGNILERFSAQQFPDLHSELNLSSLELGDSALYFCASSVEGLYEQYFGPGTRLTVT.

The genes are TRBV5-6 and TRBJ1-2; unclear D gene. Germline V lookup: CDR1 SGHDT, CDR2 YYEEEE. V gave up 0 bases and J gave up 8 bases, with 14 bases separating them. This CDR3 is built from 14 residues. The CDR3 loop is CASSLGGGVGGYTF. In DNA, the CDR3 is TGTGCCAGCAGCTTGGGCGGTGGGGTCGGCGGCTACACCTTC.

The rearrangement uses TRBV5-6 and TRBJ1-2; no reliable D call. This CDR3 comprises 15 residues. The V gene's germline CDR1 is SGHDT and CDR2 YYEEEE. The V and J ends lost 3 bases and 3 bases respectively, with 15 bases between them. CDR3 loop: CASSSVQDRDYGYTF. The CDR3 DNA is TGTGCCAGCAGCTCCGTTCAGGATCGTGACTATGGCTACACCTTC. Full variable domain (missing parts from reference TRBV5-6 and TRBJ1-2): DAGVTQSPTHLIKTRGQQVTLRCSPKSGHDTVSWYQQALGQGPQFIFQYYEEEERQRGNFPDRFSGHQFPNYSSELNVNALLLGDSALYLCASSSVQDRDYGYTFGSGTRLTVV.

The chain couples TRBV2 to TRBJ2-1; D remains unclear. Germline V gives CDR1 SNHLY, CDR2 FYNNEI. The CDR3 has 12 amino acids. Trimming cost V 3 bases and J 10 bases, with 10 bases left between them. CDR3 residues: CASSDSAREQFF. DNA of the CDR3: TGTGCCAGCAGTGATTCAGCGCGGGAGCAGTTCTTC.

This rearrangement joins TRBV10-3 to TRBJ2-7; D is perhaps TRBD2 (6 bases). V lost 10 bases and J lost 2, with 15 bases in between. Germline V CDR1 and CDR2: ENHRY, SYGVKD. The CDR3 is 13 residues long. In DNA form, the CDR3 reads TGTGCCAGTCCGCGGGACGGTCCCTACGAGCAGTACTTC. It yields the protein CASPRDGPYEQYF.

V gene TRBV5-1 combines with J gene TRBJ2-1; TRBD1 agrees at 7 bases. Germline loops: CDR1 SGHRS, CDR2 YFSETQ. This CDR3 has 15 residues. V lost 3 bases, J lost 3 bases, and 6 bases stayed unmatched. CDR3 nucleotides: TGCGCCAGCAGCTGGGGAGACAGGGTCTACAATGAGCAGTTCTTC. The encoded protein is CASSWGDRVYNEQFF. The variable domain in full, completed from reference TRBV5-1 and TRBJ2-1, reads KAGVTQTPRYLIKTRGQQVTLSCSPISGHRSVSWYQQTPGQGLQFLFEYFSETQRNKGNFPGRFSGRQFSNSRSEMNVSTLELGDSALYLCASSWGDRVYNEQFFGPGTRLTVL.

This clone was counted a few times. The identical CDR3 is also encoded by other nucleotide sequences in the sample. The V call is TRBV20-1, the J call TRBJ1-2; D is undetermined. V lost 0 bases, J lost 7 bases, and 6 bases lay in between. Looked up from germline, CDR1 is DFQATT and CDR2 is SNEGSKA (reference sequence). The CDR3 extends over 11 amino acids. CDR3: CSARDLGGYTF. The CDR3, as DNA: TGCAGTGCTAGAGATCTCGGTGGCTACACCTTC.

The rearrangement uses TRBV18 and TRBJ2-5, with D uncertain. Germline V gene data show CDR1 as KGHSH and CDR2 as LQKENI. CDR3 length equals 13 residues. V was shortened by 2 bases and J by 0 bases, with 4 bases between the two germline ends. In nucleotides, the CDR3 is TGTGCCAGCTCACCAGGTTACCAAGAGACCCAGTACTTC. Translated, it gives CASSPGYQETQYF.

The chain carries TRBV30 and TRBJ2-2; 7 bases are shared with TRBD2. From germline, CDR1 is GTSNPN and CDR2 SVGIG (reference sequence). J was trimmed by 3 bases and V by 0 bases; bases with no gene match: 4. CDR3 length: 15 amino acids. The CDR3 region is CAWSVGREDTGELFF. CDR3 bases: TGTGCCTGGAGTGTAGGTCGGGAGGACACCGGGGAGCTGTTTTTT.

This clone was seen a handful of times. The chain links TRBV7-3 to TRBJ2-1; 11 positions match TRBD2. Germline assignment: CDR1 SGHTA and CDR2 FQGTGA. CDR3 size: 15 residues. V shed 4 bases and J 3 bases; nucleotides not matched to a gene: 2. CDR3 DNA: TGTGCCAGCAGCTCCGGGACTAGCGGCTACAATGAGCAGTTCTTC. It yields the protein CASSSGTSGYNEQFF.

The chain is built from TRBV6-5 and TRBJ2-7; 14 bases are shared with TRBD2. V lost 10 bases, J lost 5 bases, and 7 bases stayed unmatched. The CDR3 is 14 amino acids. Germline-derived CDR1 and CDR2 are MNHEY and SVGAGI. CDR3 in amino acids: CATRGTSGSDEQYF. CDR3 sequence (DNA): TGTGCCACCCGGGGGACTAGCGGGAGCGACGAGCAGTACTTC.

For the CDR3, the DNA is TGTGCCAGCCTTAAAGGGGGGGCCAGAGGAAACACCATATATTTT. Translation gives CASLKGGARGNTIYF. The chain carries TRBV28 and TRBJ1-3, with D possibly being TRBD1 (6 bases). This CDR3 is 15 amino acids long. The V and J ends lost 8 bases and 4 bases respectively, with 18 bases between them. Per germline, CDR1 MDHEN and CDR2 SYDVKM.

The CDR3 nucleotides read TGCAGCGTTTCCCTAGGGGAAAAACTGTTTTTT. Protein sequence: CSVSLGEKLFF. This chain joins TRBV29-1 and TRBJ1-4; no reliable D call. The CDR3 consists of 11 residues. Germline V gene sequence: CDR1 SQVTM, CDR2 ANQGSEA. Trimming took 5 bases from V and 8 from J, leaving 9 bases between them.

The rearrangement joins TRBV5-4 to TRBJ1-1, with D perhaps matching TRBD1 (6 bases). V lost 0 bases and J 9 bases, leaving 15 bases between the germline ends. CDR3 length: 14 amino acids. The germline V gene has CDR1 SGHNT and CDR2 YYREEE (reference sequence). The DNA for the CDR3 is TGTGCCAGCAGCTTGGGAGGCCAAGGGGGAAAAGCTTTCTTT. Translated, it gives CASSLGGQGGKAFF.

The genes are TRBV19 and TRBJ1-6, with D unclear. The CDR3 consists of 15 residues. The ends were cut back, 5 bases at V and 7 bases at J, with 15 bases in the middle. In germline, CDR1 is LNHDA, CDR2 SQIVND (reference sequence). The CDR3 here is CASSENGVRNSPLHF. DNA for the CDR3: TGTGCCAGTAGTGAAAACGGCGTTCGCAATTCACCCCTCCACTTT.

The J gene is TRBJ1-2, the V gene TRBV6-1; possible D gene TRBD1, 5 bases. With 2 bases removed from V and 5 bases from J, the gap between germline ends came to 15 bases. The germline CDR1 and CDR2 sequences are MNHNS and SASEGT. The length of the CDR3 is 15 residues. In DNA, the CDR3 is TGTGCCAGCAGTGAAACTGGGCAGGGAGTTTATGGCTACACCTTC. Its protein is CASSETGQGVYGYTF.